Listed here is a single TCR beta chain. These data come from a study of Ad26.COV2.S vaccination and SARS-CoV-2 variants. Treatment: roughly 20 received Ad26.COV2.S at low or high dose, single or two shots; 5 received placebo; per-sample allocation not given. Collection of samples fell on day 63 after the first vaccine or placebo injection. TCRdb's copy holds only in-frame clones and misses some; the assay was immunoSEQ multiplex PCR. The data hold a few hundred thousand clones, with approximately 90% observed a single time. Per the germline V gene, CDR1 is SGHNT and CDR2 is YYREEE (reference sequence). This CDR3 has 15 amino acids. Trimming stripped 1 base from V and 5 bases from J, with 15 bases between.

The receptor was isolated from a person aged 18-65 years who received the Ad26.COV2.S COVID-19 vaccine or a placebo. The sequenced sample was peripheral blood, obtained in a trial of Ad26.COV2.S vaccine versus placebo. The chain employs TRBV5-4 and TRBJ1-1; a possible D gene is TRBD1 (5 bases). CDR3 nucleotides: TGTGCCAGCAGCTTGATGGCGGGAAGGGGAACTGAAGCTTTCTTT. This gives the protein CASSLMAGRGTEAFF.